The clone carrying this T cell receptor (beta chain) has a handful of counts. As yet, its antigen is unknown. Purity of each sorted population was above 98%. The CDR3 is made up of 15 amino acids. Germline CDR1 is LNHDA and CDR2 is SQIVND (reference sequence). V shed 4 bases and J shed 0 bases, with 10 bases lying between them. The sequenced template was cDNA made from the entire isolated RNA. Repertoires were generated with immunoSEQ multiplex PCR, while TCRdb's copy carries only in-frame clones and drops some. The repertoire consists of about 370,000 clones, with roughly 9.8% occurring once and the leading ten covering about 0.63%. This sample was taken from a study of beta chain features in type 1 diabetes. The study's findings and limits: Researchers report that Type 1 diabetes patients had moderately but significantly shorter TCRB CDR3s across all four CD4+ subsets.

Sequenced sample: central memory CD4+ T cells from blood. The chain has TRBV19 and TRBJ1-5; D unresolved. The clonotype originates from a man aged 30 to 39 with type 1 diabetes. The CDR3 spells CASSSRGNSNQPQHF. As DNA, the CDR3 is TGTGCCAGTAGTAGTCGGGGAAATAGCAATCAGCCCCAGCATTTT.